Only a few counts were recorded for the clone carrying this T cell receptor beta chain. Its specificity is unknown. This record belongs to a study of cytotoxic CD8 clonotypes in ibrutinib-treated CLL. Germline V CDR1 and CDR2: SEHNR, FQNEAQ (reference sequence). The CDR3 has 16 amino acids. V lost 7 bases, J lost 2 bases, and 19 bases lay in between. Generated by immunoSEQ multiplex PCR, the TCRdb table keeps only in-frame clones and is missing some. The sample has tens of thousands of clones; roughly three quarters are singletons. Broader study findings: Sampling of sustained-remission and progressing patients occurred at differing times. Public clonotypes proved infrequent, and on treatment they shrank or remained steady.

The TCR originated in a human donor with chronic lymphocytic leukemia. The source was PBMCs, collected at disease progression, from a patient treated with ibrutinib. The chain employs TRBV7-9 and TRBJ2-3; possibly TRBD2 for D (5 bases). The CDR3 spells CASNTAGVAPTDTQYF. The CDR3 DNA sequence: TGTGCCAGCAATACCGCCGGGGTGGCTCCCACAGATACGCAGTATTTT.